This TCR beta chain was obtained from a study of persistence of HIV-infected CD4 T cells. After removal of 0 bases from V and 2 bases from J, the junction contained 10 bases not matched to a gene. There are 18 residues in the CDR3. CDR1 SGHRS and CDR2 YFSETQ come from the germline V gene. The immunoSEQ assay was version 4, run in survey mode. TCRdb keeps only in-frame clones here, not all; method: immunoSEQ multiplex PCR. This sample has around 24,000 clones, with 74% found just once. Relative to its sample, this clone is medium-sized. Its antigen remains unidentified. Overlapping HIV-1 Gag 15-mer peptides at roughly 1 ug per peptide per mL were used. Sorting of responding CD4+ T cells relied on upregulated CD40 ligand together with CD69. PBMCs were depleted of CD8+ T cells before stimulation.

The rearrangement uses TRBV5-1 and TRBJ1-5; 8 bases align to TRBD1. The clonotype comes from an adult man with HIV who was CMV-seropositive. The sequenced sample was CD4+ T cells sorted from PBMCs after roughly 18-hour stimulation, obtained from a patient who received antiretroviral therapy. CDR3 nucleotide sequence: TGCGCCAGCAGCTTGGATGGACAGGGCGCGGGGGGCAATCAGCCCCAGCATTTT. Translated: CASSLDGQGAGGNQPQHF.